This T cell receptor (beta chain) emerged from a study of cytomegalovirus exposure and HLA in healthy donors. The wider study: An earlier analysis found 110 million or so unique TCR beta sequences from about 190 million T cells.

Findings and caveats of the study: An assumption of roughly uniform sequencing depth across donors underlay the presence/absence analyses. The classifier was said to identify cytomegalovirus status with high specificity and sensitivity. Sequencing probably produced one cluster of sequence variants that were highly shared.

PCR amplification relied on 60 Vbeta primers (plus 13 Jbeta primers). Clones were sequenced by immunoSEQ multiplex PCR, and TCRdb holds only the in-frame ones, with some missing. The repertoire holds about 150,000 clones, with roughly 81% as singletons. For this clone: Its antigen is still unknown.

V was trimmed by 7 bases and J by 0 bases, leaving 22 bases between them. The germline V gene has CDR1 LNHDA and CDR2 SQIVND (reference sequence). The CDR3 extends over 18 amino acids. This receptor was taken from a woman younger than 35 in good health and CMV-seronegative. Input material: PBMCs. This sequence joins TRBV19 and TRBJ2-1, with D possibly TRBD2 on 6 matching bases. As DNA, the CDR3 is TGTGCCAGTACCACCTGGGGGTCGGGGGAAAGCTCCTACAATGAGCAGTTCTTC. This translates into CASTTWGSGESSYNEQFF.